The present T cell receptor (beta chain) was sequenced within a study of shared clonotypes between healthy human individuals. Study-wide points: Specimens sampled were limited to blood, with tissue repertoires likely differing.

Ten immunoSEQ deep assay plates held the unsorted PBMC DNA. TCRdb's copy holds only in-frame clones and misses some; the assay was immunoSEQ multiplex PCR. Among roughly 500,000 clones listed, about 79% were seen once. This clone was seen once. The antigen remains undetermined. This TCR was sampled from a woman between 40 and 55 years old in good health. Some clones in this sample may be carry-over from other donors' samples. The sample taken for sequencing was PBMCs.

The CDR3 region has the DNA TGTGCCAGCAGCCAAAGCGGCACCTACAATGAGCAGTTCTTC. Translating gives CASSQSGTYNEQFF. The chain recombines TRBV7-2 with TRBJ2-1, with a weak D call TRBD2 (5 bases). From germline, CDR1 is SGHTA and CDR2 FQGNSA. The CDR3 loop spans 14 amino acids. The ends were cut back, 5 bases at V and 2 bases at J, with 10 bases in the middle.